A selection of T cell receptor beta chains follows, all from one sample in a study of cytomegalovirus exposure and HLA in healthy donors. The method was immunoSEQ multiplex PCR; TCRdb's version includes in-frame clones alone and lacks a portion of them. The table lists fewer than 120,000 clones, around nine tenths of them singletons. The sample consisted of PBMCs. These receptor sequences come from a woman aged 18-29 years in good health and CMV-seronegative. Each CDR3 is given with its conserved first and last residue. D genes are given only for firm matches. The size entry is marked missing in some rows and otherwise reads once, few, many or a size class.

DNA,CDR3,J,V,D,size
TGTGCCAGCAGTCCTCGCGGGGGGGAATACAATGAGCAGTTCTTC,CASSPRGGEYNEQFF,TRBJ2-1,TRBV6-1,TRBD2,.
TGCGCCAGCAGCCAAACAGCGGGAGGGTCCTACGAGCAGTACTTC,CASSQTAGGSYEQYF,TRBJ2-7,TRBV4-1,TRBD2,.
TGTGCCTGGAGTGTCAGGGGGACCGGGGAGCTGTTTTTT,CAWSVRGTGELFF,TRBJ2-2,TRBV30,TRBD1,.
TGTGCCTGGAGTACAGGCAGGGGCCAAGAGACCCAGTACTTC,CAWSTGRGQETQYF,TRBJ2-5,TRBV30,.,.
TGCGCCAGCAGTGACCAGGGAGGGTACGAGCAGTACTTC,CASSDQGGYEQYF,TRBJ2-7,TRBV10-2,TRBD2,few
TGTGCCAGCAGACGACAGGGGGCTACTAATGAAAAACTGTTTTTT,CASRRQGATNEKLFF,TRBJ1-4,TRBV2,TRBD1,.
TGTGCTAGTGCCGTGCAGACAGGGGGAAGTGGCTACACCTTC,CASAVQTGGSGYTF,TRBJ1-2,TRBV12-5,TRBD1,.
TGCGCCAGCAGTTCAGGGTGGGTCACTGAAGCTTTCTTT,CASSSGWVTEAFF,TRBJ1-1,TRBV10-1,.,.
TGTGCCAGCAGCTGGGAGGGGAAAGGGACTGAAGCTTTCTTT,CASSWEGKGTEAFF,TRBJ1-1,TRBV7-9,.,medium-sized
TGCGCCAGCAGCTTACAAACAGGGGGACATAATTCACCCCTCCACTTT,CASSLQTGGHNSPLHF,TRBJ1-6,TRBV5-1,TRBD1,few
TGTGCCAGCAGCCCGACTAGGGGCACAGATACGCAGTATTTT,CASSPTRGTDTQYF,TRBJ2-3,TRBV6-1,.,.
TGTGCCAGCAGCTTATACAGGGGATCGGCCCAGTACTTC,CASSLYRGSAQYF,TRBJ2-5,TRBV7-3,TRBD1,.
TGTGCCAGCAACCCTACGGGCACAGATACGCAGTATTTT,CASNPTGTDTQYF,TRBJ2-3,TRBV28,.,.
TGTGCCAGCAGTGCTACAGCTAGCAATCAGCCCCAGCATTTT,CASSATASNQPQHF,TRBJ1-5,TRBV27,.,.
TGTGCCAGCAGCCTAGGACAGGGTCGAATGTACCAAGAGACCCAGTACTTC,CASSLGQGRMYQETQYF,TRBJ2-5,TRBV4-2,TRBD1,.
TGCAGCGTTGGTTTGAGCGGGGGGGCCCCAGAGACCCAGTACTTC,CSVGLSGGAPETQYF,TRBJ2-5,TRBV29-1,TRBD2,.
TGTGCCAGCAGCGGGACAGGGGGCGATTCGACAGGGCAGTACTTC,CASSGTGGDSTGQYF,TRBJ2-7,TRBV5-6,TRBD1,.
TGTGCCAGCAGCTCGACACCGAACTATGGCTACACCTTC,CASSSTPNYGYTF,TRBJ1-2,TRBV6-5,.,few
TGCGCCAGCAGCTCAGGGGGTATATCATACAATGAGCAGTTCTTC,CASSSGGISYNEQFF,TRBJ2-1,TRBV5-1,TRBD1,.
TGTGCCACCAGCAGAGATCCGGGGGGTATGGGAGCTTTCTTT,CATSRDPGGMGAFF,TRBJ1-1,TRBV15,.,.